This T cell receptor (beta chain) emerged from a study of cytomegalovirus exposure and HLA in healthy donors. Concerning this clone itself: The target antigen is unknown.

The study's findings and limits: The study had only CMV serostatus as immune exposure information. Productive rates of about 90% or about 30% were seen for most TCR beta V segments in an earlier analysis.

V lost 1 base and J lost 7, with 11 bases in between. The length of the CDR3 is 13 residues. The germline CDR1 and CDR2 sequences are GTSNPN and SVGIG (reference sequence). With 60 Vbeta and 13 Jbeta primers, the PCR was carried out. Sequencing used immunoSEQ multiplex PCR; TCRdb keeps in-frame clones, though not all of them. This table holds roughly 250,000 clones, around four fifths found once. The TCR sequence derives from a woman aged 40 to 50 in good health and CMV-seropositive. The sequenced sample was PBMCs. This chain uses TRBV30 with TRBJ1-5; D is undetermined. The CDR3 loop reads CAWSADRGQPQHF. The CDR3 nucleotides are TGTGCCTGGAGTGCAGATAGAGGACAGCCCCAGCATTTT.